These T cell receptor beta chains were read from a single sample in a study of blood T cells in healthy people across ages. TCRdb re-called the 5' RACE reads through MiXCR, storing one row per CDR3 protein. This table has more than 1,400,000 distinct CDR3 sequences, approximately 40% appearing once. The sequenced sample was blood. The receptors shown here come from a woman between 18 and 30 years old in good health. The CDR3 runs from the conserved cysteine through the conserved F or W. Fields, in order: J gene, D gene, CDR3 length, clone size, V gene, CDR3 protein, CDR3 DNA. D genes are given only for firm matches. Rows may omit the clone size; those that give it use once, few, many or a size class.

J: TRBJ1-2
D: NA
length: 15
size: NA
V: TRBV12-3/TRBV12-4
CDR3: CASASQGNANYGYTF
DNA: TGTGCCAGCGCGTCGCAGGGAAATGCTAACTATGGCTACACCTTC

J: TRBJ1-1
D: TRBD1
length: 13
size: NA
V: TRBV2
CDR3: CASSYTGTGAAFF
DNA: TGTGCCAGCAGCTACACCGGGACAGGGGCTGCTTTCTTT

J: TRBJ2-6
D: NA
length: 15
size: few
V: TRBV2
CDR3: CASSEMGSGANVLTF
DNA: TGTGCCAGCAGTGAAATGGGTTCTGGGGCCAACGTCCTGACTTTC

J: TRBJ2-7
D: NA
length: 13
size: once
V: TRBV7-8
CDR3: CASSRPAGYEQYF
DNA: TGTGCCAGCAGCCGCCCGGCGGGCTACGAGCAGTACTTC

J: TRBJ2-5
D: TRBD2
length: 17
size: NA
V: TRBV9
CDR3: CASSVASSPGGGETQYF
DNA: TGTGCCAGCAGCGTAGCTTCTTCCCCGGGAGGAGGAGAGACCCAGTACTTC

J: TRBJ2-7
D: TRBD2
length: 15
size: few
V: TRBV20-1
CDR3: CSADPGTSGIYEQYF
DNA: TGCAGTGCTGATCCAGGGACTAGTGGAATCTACGAGCAGTACTTC

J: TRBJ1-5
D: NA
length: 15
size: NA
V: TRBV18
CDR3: CASSPLPDSNQPQHF
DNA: TGTGCCAGCTCACCTTTGCCAGACAGCAATCAGCCCCAGCATTTT

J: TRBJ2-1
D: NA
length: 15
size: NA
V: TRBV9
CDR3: CASSPPEGYYNEQFF
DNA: TGTGCCAGCAGCCCCCCCGAGGGCTACTACAATGAGCAGTTCTTC

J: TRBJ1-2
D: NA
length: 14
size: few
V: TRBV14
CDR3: CASSQEKGWDGYTF
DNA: TGTGCCAGCAGCCAAGAAAAGGGTTGGGATGGCTACACCTTC

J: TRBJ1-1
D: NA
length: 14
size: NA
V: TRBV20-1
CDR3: CSARSGGPNTEAFF
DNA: TGCAGTGCCCGGTCGGGGGGCCCGAACACTGAAGCTTTCTTT

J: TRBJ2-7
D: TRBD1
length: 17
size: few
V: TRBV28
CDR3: CASSPPYLLTGKDEQYF
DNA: TGTGCCAGCAGTCCACCTTACCTCTTGACAGGGAAGGACGAGCAGTACTTC

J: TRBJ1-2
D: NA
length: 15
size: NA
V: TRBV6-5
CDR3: CASSYSMTANYGYTF
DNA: TGTGCCAGCAGTTACTCGATGACGGCGAACTATGGCTACACCTTC

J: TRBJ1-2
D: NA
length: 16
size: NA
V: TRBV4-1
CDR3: CASSREPQSTNYGYTF
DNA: TGCGCCAGCAGCCGAGAACCGCAGAGTACTAACTATGGCTACACCTTC

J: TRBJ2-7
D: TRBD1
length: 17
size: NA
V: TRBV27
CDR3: CASSSLSFGQGPDEQYF
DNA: TGTGCCAGCAGTTCCTTATCTTTTGGACAGGGCCCGGACGAGCAGTACTTC

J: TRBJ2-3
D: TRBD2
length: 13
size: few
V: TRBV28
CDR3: CASTGGGTDTQYF
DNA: TGTGCCAGCACCGGGGGGGGCACAGATACGCAGTATTTT

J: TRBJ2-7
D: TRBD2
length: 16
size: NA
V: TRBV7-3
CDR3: CASSREGTSGGYEQYF
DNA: TGTGCCAGCAGCCGAGAGGGGACTAGCGGGGGCTACGAGCAGTACTTC

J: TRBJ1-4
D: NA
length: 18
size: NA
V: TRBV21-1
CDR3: CASSPRDRGNTLNEKLFF
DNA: TGTGCCAGCAGCCCCCGGGACAGGGGCAACACCCTGAATGAAAAACTGTTTTTT

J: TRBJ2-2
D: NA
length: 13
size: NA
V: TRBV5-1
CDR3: CASTWGKSRELFF
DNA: TGCGCCAGCACCTGGGGGAAGTCCCGGGAGCTGTTTTTT

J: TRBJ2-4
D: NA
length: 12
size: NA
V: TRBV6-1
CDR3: CASRDEFPIQYF
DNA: TGTGCCAGCAGGGATGAATTTCCGATTCAGTACTTC

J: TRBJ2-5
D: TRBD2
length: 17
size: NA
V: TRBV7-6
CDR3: CASSIGPAGAYQETQYF
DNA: TGTGCCAGCAGCATAGGACCAGCGGGGGCGTACCAAGAGACCCAGTACTTC

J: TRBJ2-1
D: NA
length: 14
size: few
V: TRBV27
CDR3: CASGEGDSYNEQFF
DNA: TGTGCCAGCGGGGAGGGGGACTCCTACAATGAGCAGTTCTTC

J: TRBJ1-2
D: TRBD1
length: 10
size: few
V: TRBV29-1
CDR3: CSLNSDRGTF
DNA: TGCAGCCTCAATTCTGACAGGGGCACCTTC

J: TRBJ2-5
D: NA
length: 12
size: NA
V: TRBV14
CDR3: CASSQTSKTQYF
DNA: TGTGCCAGCAGCCAGACGTCCAAGACCCAGTACTTC

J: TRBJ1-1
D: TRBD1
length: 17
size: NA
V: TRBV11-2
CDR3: CASSLDGRGLFDTEAFF
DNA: TGTGCCAGCAGCTTAGATGGCAGGGGGCTTTTCGACACTGAAGCTTTCTTT

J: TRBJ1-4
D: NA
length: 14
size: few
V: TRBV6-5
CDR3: CASSTGSVHEKLFF
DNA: TGTGCCAGCAGTACTGGGAGTGTACATGAAAAACTGTTTTTT

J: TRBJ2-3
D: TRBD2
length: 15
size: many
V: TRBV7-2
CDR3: CASSLEGLGTDTQYF
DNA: TGTGCCAGCAGCTTAGAGGGACTAGGCACAGATACGCAGTATTTT

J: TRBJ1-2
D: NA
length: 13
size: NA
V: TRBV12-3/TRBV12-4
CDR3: CASSLSGRPGYTF
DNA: TGTGCCAGCAGTTTGTCAGGGAGGCCTGGCTACACCTTC

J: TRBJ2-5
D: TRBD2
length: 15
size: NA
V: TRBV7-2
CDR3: CASSPAPGLVNEQYF
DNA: TGTGCCAGCAGCCCCGCCCCGGGACTAGTGAATGAGCAGTACTTC

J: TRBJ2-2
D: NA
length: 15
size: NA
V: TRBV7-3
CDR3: CASSSGIANTGELFF
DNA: TGTGCCAGCAGCTCCGGCATCGCGAACACCGGGGAGCTGTTTTTT

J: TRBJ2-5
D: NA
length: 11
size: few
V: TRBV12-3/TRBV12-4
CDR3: CASSPSRRQYF
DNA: TGTGCCAGCAGCCCTTCTCGCCGGCAGTACTTC

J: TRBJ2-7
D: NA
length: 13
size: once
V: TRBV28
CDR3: CAIRGGPSYEQYF
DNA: TGTGCCATTAGGGGGGGCCCTTCCTACGAGCAGTACTTC

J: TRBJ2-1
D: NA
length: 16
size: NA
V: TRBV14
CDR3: CASSLQAGASYNEQFF
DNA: TGTGCCAGCAGCCTCCAAGCGGGCGCTTCCTACAATGAGCAGTTCTTC

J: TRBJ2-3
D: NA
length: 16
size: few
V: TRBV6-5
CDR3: CASSYVRQVSTDTQYF
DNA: TGTGCCAGCAGCTACGTCCGGCAGGTTAGCACAGATACGCAGTATTTT

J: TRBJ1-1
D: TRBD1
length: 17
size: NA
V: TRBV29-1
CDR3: CSVVGQGHVKVNTEAFF
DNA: TGCAGCGTTGTGGGACAGGGCCACGTGAAGGTGAACACTGAAGCTTTCTTT

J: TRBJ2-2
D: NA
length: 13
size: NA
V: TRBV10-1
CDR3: CASSETFTGELFF
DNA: TGCGCCAGCAGTGAAACCTTCACCGGGGAGCTGTTTTTT

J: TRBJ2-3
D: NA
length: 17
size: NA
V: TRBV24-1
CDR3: CATSDLNPDPGQDMQYF
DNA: TGTGCCACCAGTGATTTAAACCCCGACCCCGGACAAGATATGCAGTATTTT

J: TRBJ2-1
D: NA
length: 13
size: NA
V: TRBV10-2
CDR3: CASTPVDYNEQFF
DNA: TGCGCCAGTACCCCGGTTGACTACAATGAGCAGTTCTTC

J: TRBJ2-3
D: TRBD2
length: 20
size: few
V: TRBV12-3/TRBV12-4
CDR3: CASSLRGLAGGGYHKDTQYF
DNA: TGTGCCAGCAGTTTAAGGGGACTAGCGGGAGGAGGATATCACAAGGATACGCAGTATTTT

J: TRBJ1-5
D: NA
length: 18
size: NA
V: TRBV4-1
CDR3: CASSQVARYYGQNQPQHF
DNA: TGCGCCAGCAGCCAAGTTGCCCGGTATTATGGCCAGAATCAGCCCCAGCATTTT

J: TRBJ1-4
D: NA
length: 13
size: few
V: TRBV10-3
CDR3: CASKGVTNEKLFF
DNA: TGTGCCTCCAAGGGGGTAACTAATGAAAAACTGTTTTTT